Sequencing of this T cell receptor beta chain was carried out in a study of OX40 agonist ivuxolimab in advanced cancers. Findings and limits, study-wide: Individuals who were partial responders at 0.1-3.0 mg/kg had clonal expansion that ranked among the lowest.

Repertoires were generated with immunoSEQ multiplex PCR, while TCRdb's copy carries only in-frame clones and drops some. The table shows some 64,000 clones, with roughly 80% occurring only once. The CDR3 runs 11 residues. Germline CDR1 and CDR2: KGHSH and LQKENI. Trimming removed 3 bases at V and 7 bases at J, with 4 bases between. As to this clone: As yet, its antigen is unknown.

This chain joins TRBV18 and TRBJ2-1; D gene ambiguous. The sequence was collected from an adult with an advanced solid tumor such as melanoma, head and neck, liver or kidney cancer. Sequencing used CD4+ or CD8+ T cells sorted from blood, obtained in a trial of the OX40 agonist ivuxolimab. CDR3 bases: TGTGCCAGCTCACCGGATAATGAGCAGTTCTTC. Protein: CASSPDNEQFF. Full variable domain (outside the CDR3, taken from reference TRBV18 and TRBJ2-1): NAGVMQNPRHLVRRRGQEARLRCSPMKGHSHVYWYRQLPEEGLKFMVYLQKENIIDESGMPKERFSAEFPKEGPSILRIQQVVRGDSAAYFCASSPDNEQFFGPGTRLTVL.